The 31 T cell receptor beta chains in this list originate from one sample, sequenced in a study of technical replicates of blood from a handful of donors. The data were produced by immunoSEQ multiplex PCR, yet TCRdb's version contains in-frame clones alone and is incomplete. The sample has about 62,000 clones; around 87% are singletons. Sequenced material: PBMCs. These receptors were obtained from a human donor in good health. Some clones in this sample may be carry-over from other donors' samples.

This clone is judged medium-sized (0.01 to 0.1%). The J gene is TRBJ2-2, the V gene TRBV25-1; maybe TRBD1 (6 bases). The CDR3 contains 14 residues. V lost 11 bases to trimming and J lost 0 bases, with 13 bases between them. Germline lookup yields CDR1 MGHDK and CDR2 SYGVNS. CDR3: CASTDRSNTGELFF. CDR3 nucleotides: TGTGCCTCCACCGACAGGTCGAACACCGGGGAGCTGTTTTTT.

The CDR3 DNA follows: TGTGCCAGCAGCTTAGACAATGGAGACTACGAGCAGTACTTC. It codes for CASSLDNGDYEQYF. This chain links TRBV7-2 with TRBJ2-7; D gene uncertain. CDR1 and CDR2 from the germline V gene are SGHTA and FQGNSA. The CDR3 consists of 14 residues. V was trimmed by 1 base and J by 3 bases, leaving 10 bases between them.

The DNA of the CDR3 is TGTGCCAGCAGTTTAAGGCGGGAGACCTACGAGCAGTACTTC. It is translated as CASSLRRETYEQYF. The chain couples TRBV27 to TRBJ2-7; 7 nucleotides align to TRBD2. Looked up from germline, CDR1 is MNHEY and CDR2 is SMNVEV (reference sequence). This CDR3 spans 14 amino acids. Germline trimming cut 2 bases from V and 2 bases from J; bases unmatched to any gene: 3.

This rearrangement joins TRBV2 to TRBJ1-2, with D maybe TRBD1 (6 bases). Trimming left V 4 bases short and J 7 bases short, with 13 bases between. This CDR3 region has 13 residues. Germline values: CDR1 SNHLY, CDR2 FYNNEI. CDR3 DNA sequence: TGTGCCAGCAGTGCTCAGACAGGAGGTGGCTACACCTTC. Its translation is CASSAQTGGGYTF.

This chain links TRBV29-1 with TRBJ2-1; 10 nucleotides match TRBD1. Germline CDR1 and CDR2: SQVTM and ANQGSEA. V lost 7 bases and J lost 4; bases outside the gene matches: 4. This CDR3 has 13 residues. CDR3 loop: CSGGTGEYNEQFF. The CDR3 region has the DNA TGCAGCGGGGGGACAGGGGAGTACAATGAGCAGTTCTTC.

This clone was observed a few times. J is TRBJ2-5 and V is TRBV6-5; a possible D gene is TRBD2 (5 bases). Trimming took off 2 bases at V and 5 bases at J, with 9 bases between the two ends. This CDR3 has 13 residues. Per the germline V gene, CDR1 is MNHEY and CDR2 is SVGAGI. CDR3: CASSYNRGETQYF. The CDR3, as DNA: TGTGCCAGCAGTTACAATAGAGGGGAGACCCAGTACTTC.

The gene calls are TRBV6-5 and TRBJ1-1, with 9 bases fitting TRBD1. The J segment lost 7 bases and the V segment lost 5 bases, leaving 8 bases of the junction unmatched. Per the germline V gene, CDR1 is MNHEY and CDR2 is SVGAGI. CDR3 size: 14 residues. CDR3 loop: CASSTPGQGLEAFF. CDR3 DNA: TGTGCCAGCAGTACACCGGGACAGGGTCTTGAAGCTTTCTTT.

This clone was picked up one time. This chain uses TRBV2 with TRBJ1-4; a weak D match, TRBD1 (5 bases). The CDR3 is made up of 15 amino acids. V was shortened by 7 bases and J by 7 bases, with 19 bases between the two germline ends. In germline, CDR1 is SNHLY, CDR2 FYNNEI. CDR3 residues: CASILLGASGEKLFF. Written as DNA, the CDR3 is TGTGCCAGCATTCTATTAGGGGCCAGTGGTGAAAAACTGTTTTTT.

This rearrangement joins TRBV18 to TRBJ1-1; D is unclear. The CDR3 sequence is 13 residues long. The V gene's germline CDR1 is KGHSH and CDR2 LQKENI. Trimming took 4 bases from V and 8 from J, leaving 14 bases between them. The CDR3 nucleotides read TGTGCCAGCTCACTTGACACCGGTAGGGAAGCTTTCTTT. This encodes CASSLDTGREAFF.

The gene calls are TRBV28 and TRBJ2-7, with TRBD1 identical over 9 bases. CDR3 length: 14 amino acids. From germline, CDR1 is MDHEN and CDR2 SYDVKM. The V gene end was trimmed by 5 bases and the J gene end by 3 bases; junction bases not matched to a gene: 5. In DNA form, the CDR3 reads TGTGCCAGCAGTCTCGGACAGGGGAACTACGAGCAGTACTTC. Protein: CASSLGQGNYEQYF.

The chain combines TRBV2 with TRBJ2-3; possibly TRBD1 for D (5 bases). Germline V lookup: CDR1 SNHLY, CDR2 FYNNEI. The CDR3 consists of 12 residues. V lost 6 bases, J lost 3 bases, and 7 bases lay in between. CDR3 DNA sequence: TGTGCCAGCAGCTCAGGGACAGATACGCAGTATTTT. Translation: CASSSGTDTQYF.

This chain joins TRBV2 and TRBJ2-5; 7 bases are a match to TRBD1. The length of the CDR3 is 15 residues. The V gene end was trimmed by 7 bases and the J gene end by 2 bases; junction bases not matched to a gene: 10. Per germline, CDR1 SNHLY and CDR2 FYNNEI. CDR3: CASTLDRVGQETQYF. The CDR3 region has the DNA TGTGCCAGCACTCTAGACAGGGTGGGACAAGAGACCCAGTACTTC.

This chain uses TRBV25-1 with TRBJ1-1; D unresolved. The CDR3 runs to 13 residues. In germline, CDR1 is MGHDK, CDR2 SYGVNS. The V gene lost 2 bases and the J gene lost 1 base, with 5 bases spanning the gap. DNA of the CDR3: TGTGCCAGCAGTGAACTGTGGAACACTGAAGCTTTCTTT. This sequence encodes CASSELWNTEAFF.

The V and J genes are TRBV6-5 and TRBJ2-5; 7 bases are a match to TRBD1. The CDR3 is 13 amino acids. Per the germline V gene, CDR1 is MNHEY and CDR2 is SVGAGI. Unmatched junction bases numbered 2, after V lost 2 bases and J lost 5 bases. CDR3 protein: CASSYTGEETQYF. The CDR3, as DNA: TGTGCCAGCAGTTACACAGGGGAGGAGACCCAGTACTTC.

The CDR3, as DNA: TGTGCCAGCAGCTTTGGGACAGGGGACTATGGCTACACCTTC. This encodes CASSFGTGDYGYTF. This chain joins TRBV7-9 and TRBJ1-2; 10 positions match TRBD1. The V and J ends lost 3 bases and 3 bases, in that order; junction bases with no gene match: 1. This CDR3 spans 14 amino acids. Germline CDR1 reads SEHNR; CDR2 reads FQNEAQ (reference sequence).

This clone was picked up one time. V usage is TRBV9 and J usage is TRBJ2-1, with no clear D. Germline assignment: CDR1 SGDLS and CDR2 YYNGEE. V was trimmed by 0 bases and J by 4 bases, leaving 8 bases between them. The CDR3 covers 14 residues. The CDR3 here is CASSVDGEYNEQFF. The CDR3 DNA reads TGTGCCAGCAGCGTAGACGGAGAGTACAATGAGCAGTTCTTC.

V and J are TRBV14 and TRBJ2-5; D ambiguous. Germline CDR1 SGHDN, CDR2 FVKESK. The CDR3 covers 15 residues. Trimming removed 1 base at V and 5 bases at J, with 14 bases between. CDR3 coding DNA: TGTGCCAGCAGCCAAGGAGGAAGTCTGCTGGAGACCCAGTACTTC. Translation: CASSQGGSLLETQYF.

V is TRBV27 and J is TRBJ2-7; 7 bases map to TRBD2. In germline, CDR1 is MNHEY, CDR2 SMNVEV (reference sequence). J gave up 0 bases and V 3 bases, and 8 bases lay outside the gene matches. The CDR3 is 16 residues long. The DNA for the CDR3 is TGTGCCAGCAGTTTTAGTGCGGGGGAGAGCTCCTACGAGCAGTACTTC. It translates to CASSFSAGESSYEQYF.

The chain recombines TRBV27 with TRBJ2-5, with 9 bases that match TRBD2. Germline CDR1 reads MNHEY; CDR2 reads SMNVEV (reference sequence). J gave up 4 bases and V 0 bases, and 6 bases lay outside the gene matches. CDR3 length: 16 amino acids. In DNA, the CDR3 is TGTGCCAGCAGTTTATCGGTAGCGGGGGTTTCAGAGACCCAGTACTTC. This gives the protein CASSLSVAGVSETQYF.

The V gene is TRBV7-8, the J gene TRBJ2-6; 10 bases are shared with TRBD1. The CDR3 is made up of 16 amino acids. The trim removed 5 bases at V and 4 bases at J, leaving 5 bases unmatched. In germline, CDR1 is SGHVS, CDR2 FQNEAQ. In nucleotides, the CDR3 is TGTGCCAGCAGCCCAGACAGGGGGCGGGGGGCCAACGTCCTGACTTTC. Translating gives CASSPDRGRGANVLTF.

This chain connects TRBV2 to TRBJ2-5, with TRBD1 matching over 8 bases. Germline lookup yields CDR1 SNHLY and CDR2 FYNNEI. This CDR3 is built from 15 residues. V was clipped by 5 bases and J by 5 bases; unmatched bases: 10. The CDR3 region has the DNA TGTGCCAGCAGTATCGGGACAGGATCAAGGGAGACCCAGTACTTC. Amino acids: CASSIGTGSRETQYF.

The V gene is TRBV7-2, the J gene TRBJ1-3, with 7 bases that match TRBD1. V lost 0 bases, J lost 4 bases, and 6 bases stayed unmatched. This CDR3 contains 16 residues. Germline CDR1 reads SGHTA; CDR2 reads FQGNSA. CDR3 in amino acids: CASSLARTGSGNTIYF. The CDR3 DNA reads as TGTGCCAGCAGCTTAGCTCGGACAGGATCAGGAAACACCATATATTTT.

The chain joins TRBV5-1 to TRBJ2-3; the match to TRBD2 covers 13 bases. Trimming took 4 bases from V and 4 from J; bases not matched to a gene: 3. Germline values: CDR1 SGHRS, CDR2 YFSETQ. This CDR3 spans 15 amino acids. In DNA, the CDR3 is TGCGCCAGCAGCAAAGGACTAGCGGGAGCAGATACGCAGTATTTT. Translating it yields CASSKGLAGADTQYF.

The chain joins TRBV28 to TRBJ1-1, with 7 nucleotides matching TRBD1. V dropped 6 bases and J dropped 4; count of bases not matched to a gene: 5. Per germline, CDR1 MDHEN and CDR2 SYDVKM. The CDR3 has 13 amino acids. The CDR3 nucleotides read TGTGCCAGCAGGTCAGACAGGGTCACTGAAGCTTTCTTT. It translates to CASRSDRVTEAFF.

This clone was seen more than once but under ten times. The V and J genes are TRBV12-5 and TRBJ1-1; 8 bases are shared with TRBD1. The CDR3 contains 14 residues. Germline CDR1 and CDR2: LGHNT and FRNRAP. The V gene end was trimmed by 4 bases and the J gene end by 2 bases; junction bases not matched to a gene: 3. The CDR3 DNA reads as TGTGCTAGTGGTTCGGGACAGGTCAACACTGAAGCTTTCTTT. This codes for CASGSGQVNTEAFF.

This chain links TRBV9 with TRBJ2-5, with TRBD1 matching over 8 bases. Trimming at V came to 2 bases and at J to 2 bases, leaving 5 bases not matched to a gene. The germline gives CDR1 SGDLS, CDR2 YYNGEE. CDR3 length: 15 residues. The DNA of the CDR3 is TGTGCCAGCAGCGTTCTAGGACAGGGACAAGAGACCCAGTACTTC. Protein: CASSVLGQGQETQYF.

The gene calls are TRBV19 and TRBJ1-1; TRBD1 aligns across 10 bases. This CDR3 is built from 15 residues. The V gene's germline CDR1 is LNHDA and CDR2 SQIVND (reference sequence). V lost 8 bases and J lost 1; bases outside the gene matches: 7. CDR3 nucleotides: TGTGCCAGTTATAAGACAGGGGGCGCGAACACTGAAGCTTTCTTT. Encoded protein: CASYKTGGANTEAFF.

The chain carries TRBV6-4 and TRBJ2-1, with D maybe TRBD2 (6 bases). From germline, CDR1 is MRHNA and CDR2 SNTAGT. The CDR3 runs 16 residues. V lost 5 bases, J lost 5 bases, and 19 bases lay in between. The CDR3 protein is CASSRTGLDNHNEQFF. CDR3 bases: TGTGCCAGCAGTCGAACGGGACTCGATAACCACAATGAGCAGTTCTTC.

V is TRBV7-2 and J is TRBJ2-5, with 7 bases matching TRBD2. This CDR3 is 13 amino acids long. Germline values: CDR1 SGHTA, CDR2 FQGNSA. Trimming removed 5 bases from V and 5 bases from J; junction bases left unmatched: 5. The CDR3: CASSPVLAETQYF. CDR3 sequence (DNA): TGTGCCAGCAGCCCAGTACTAGCGGAGACCCAGTACTTC.

The chain recombines TRBV11-3 with TRBJ2-2; 8 bases line up with TRBD1. Trimming at V came to 8 bases and at J to 3 bases, leaving 8 bases not matched to a gene. The CDR3 consists of 15 residues. Germline V CDR1 and CDR2: SGHNT, YENEEA. DNA for the CDR3: TGTGCCAGCCGCGCAGGGGGCGTCGACACCGGGGAGCTGTTTTTT. This codes for CASRAGGVDTGELFF.

This clone was detected once. The J gene is TRBJ2-7, the V gene TRBV7-6; 7 bases line up with TRBD1. This CDR3 region has 14 residues. Looked up from germline, CDR1 is SGHVS and CDR2 is FNYEAQ. Losses at the gene ends were 1 base for V and 4 bases for J; bases not matched to a gene: 4. CDR3 bases: TGTGCCAGCAGCTTAGGAACACAGGGGTACGAGCAGTACTTC. Amino acid sequence: CASSLGTQGYEQYF.